Listed here are 6 T cell receptor beta chains from one sample, sequenced in a study of cytomegalovirus exposure and HLA in healthy donors. The PCR employed 60 Vbeta primers together with 13 Jbeta primers. Sequencing was performed with immunoSEQ multiplex PCR; in TCRdb, only in-frame clones are kept and a portion is missing. Here the sample spans around 78,000 clones, around 81% being singletons. What was sequenced was PBMCs. The receptors come from a male donor in good health and CMV-seronegative.

CDR3 in amino acids: CASTSVGGGYEQYF. In DNA form, the CDR3 reads TGTGCCAGCACCTCCGTAGGGGGCGGGTACGAGCAGTACTTC. The rearrangement uses TRBV6-6 and TRBJ2-7, with 7 bases identical to TRBD1. This CDR3 comprises 14 residues. V gave up 7 bases and J gave up 4 bases; unmatched junction bases: 10. The germline V gene encodes CDR1 MNHNY and CDR2 SVGAGI (reference sequence).

The chain couples TRBV27 to TRBJ1-1; a possible D gene is TRBD1 (5 bases). CDR1 MNHEY and CDR2 SMNVEV come from the germline V gene (reference sequence). V lost 4 bases, J lost 5 bases, and 11 bases lay in between. CDR3 size: 13 residues. Written as DNA, the CDR3 is TGTGCCAGCAGTTACCGGGGGTTGACTGAAGCTTTCTTT. Its protein is CASSYRGLTEAFF.

The sample holds one count of this clone. This chain uses TRBV10-2 with TRBJ1-1; 10 bases agree with TRBD1. After removal of 2 bases from V and 2 bases from J, the junction contained 5 bases not matched to a gene. The CDR3 length is 16 residues. Germline V lookup: CDR1 WSHSY, CDR2 SAAADI. Here the CDR3 reads CASSEGQGEENTEAFF. Here the CDR3 DNA reads TGCGCCAGCAGTGAGGGACAGGGGGAGGAAAACACTGAAGCTTTCTTT.

By sample fraction, this clone is medium-sized (0.01 to 0.1%). V usage is TRBV4-1 and J usage is TRBJ1-1; 9 positions match TRBD1. The germline gives CDR1 MGHRA, CDR2 YSYEKL. The CDR3 is made up of 15 amino acids. J gave up 5 bases and V 2 bases, and 6 bases lay outside the gene matches. CDR3 sequence reads: CASSQSHRGRTEAFF. Written as DNA, the CDR3 is TGCGCCAGCAGCCAATCCCACAGGGGGCGGACTGAAGCTTTCTTT.

CDR3 residues: CASSQDSTMGNEQFF. The CDR3 DNA reads TGCGCCAGCAGCCAAGATTCGACTATGGGCAATGAGCAGTTCTTC. This chain links TRBV4-3 with TRBJ2-1; a possible D gene is TRBD2 (5 bases). Germline CDR1 and CDR2: LGHNA and YSLEER. The CDR3 loop spans 15 amino acids. Trimming pared 0 bases from V and 6 bases from J, leaving 12 bases between.

The chain uses TRBV5-1 and TRBJ2-1; D perhaps matches TRBD1 (6 bases). V was shortened by 4 bases and J by 8 bases, with 16 bases between the two germline ends. CDR3 size: 14 residues. Germline V gives CDR1 SGHRS, CDR2 YFSETQ. CDR3 protein: CASSDIQGAHEQFF. CDR3 nucleotides: TGCGCCAGCAGCGATATACAGGGAGCCCATGAGCAGTTCTTC.